The entry below gives a single TCR beta chain sequence along with its context. Its antigen is not identified. Use of 60 Vbeta and 13 Jbeta primers characterized the PCR. Assay: immunoSEQ multiplex PCR; the TCRdb copy retains only in-frame clones and omits some. In the table there are 200,000 to 250,000 clones, approximately 88% of which are singletons. This sample is part of a study of cytomegalovirus exposure and HLA in healthy donors. Whole-study results and caveats: Solely CMV serostatus was available to characterize immune exposure. V- and J-gene trimming in TCR beta was tied to a missense DCLRE1C variant by an analysis performed later. In an earlier analysis, most TCR beta V segments were productive about 87% or about 30% of the time.

Per germline, CDR1 SGHNT and CDR2 YENEEA. The CDR3 sequence is 13 residues long. The trim removed 5 bases at V and 5 bases at J, leaving 5 bases unmatched. The J gene is TRBJ2-5, the V gene TRBV11-3, with TRBD1 identical over 7 bases. Sequencing was carried out using PBMCs. This TCR was recovered from a boy aged 2-9 years in good health and CMV-seronegative. CDR3 in DNA: TGTGCCAGCAGCAGGGGGCAGGGCGAGACCCAGTACTTC. Translation gives CASSRGQGETQYF.